This T cell receptor beta chain was captured in a study of spatial heterogeneity in lung cancer. The sample's time point: sample taken at primary tumor resection. Ten or more counts support this clonotype. TCRdb re-analysed the 5' RACE reads in MiXCR, keeping a single row per CDR3 protein. This table holds about 36,000 distinct CDR3 sequences, less than 8.5% found once. The clonotype comes from a female donor with early-stage non-small cell lung cancer. Material: PBMCs, obtained at surgery.

CDR3 sequence reads: CASSPLAGSTDTQYF. In nucleotides, the CDR3 is TGTGCCAGCAGTCCCCTAGCGGGTAGCACAGATACGCAGTATTTT. The chain has TRBV6-1 and TRBJ2-3; 8 nucleotides match TRBD2. From germline, CDR1 is MNHNS and CDR2 SASEGT. There are 15 residues in the CDR3. The junction had 4 bases not matched to a gene; V was cut back by 5 bases and J by 0 bases.